A single sample is the source of the 30 T cell receptor beta chains below, sequenced in a study of shared clonotypes between healthy human individuals. Profiling relied on immunoSEQ multiplex PCR, and the TCRdb table lists in-frame clones only, not all of them. The sample consists of 2 million to 2.5 million clones, approximately 93% of them appearing once. The sequenced material came from naive CD4+ T cells from PBMCs. Noted subset: CD45RA+ positively selected. The origin of the receptors is a man between 18 and 29 years old in good health. Some clones in this sample may be carry-over from other donors' samples.

The J gene is TRBJ2-1, the V gene TRBV6-6, with D perhaps matching TRBD2 (5 bases). The germline V gene encodes CDR1 MNHNY and CDR2 SVGAGI (reference sequence). The CDR3 consists of 14 residues. Trimming stripped 10 bases from V and 4 bases from J, with 17 bases between. CDR3 region: CATQPGLHYNEQFF. The CDR3 DNA follows: TGTGCCACCCAGCCGGGGTTGCATTACAATGAGCAGTTCTTC.

Note on this clone: In the same sample, other DNA sequences code for this CDR3. The genes are TRBV18 and TRBJ1-2; TRBD1 agrees at 8 bases. V trimming: 6 bases; J trimming: 4 bases; junction bases outside the gene matches: 7. The CDR3 is 14 amino acids. Germline V lookup: CDR1 KGHSH, CDR2 LQKENI. CDR3 bases: TGTGCCAGCTCCCCAGGGGGCTCTGGCTATGGCTACACCTTC. It yields the protein CASSPGGSGYGYTF. Full variable domain (missing parts from reference TRBV18 and TRBJ1-2): NAGVMQNPRHLVRRRGQEARLRCSPMKGHSHVYWYRQLPEEGLKFMVYLQKENIIDESGMPKERFSAEFPKEGPSILRIQQVVRGDSAAYFCASSPGGSGYGYTFGSGTRLTVV.

The chain links TRBV25-1 to TRBJ2-7, with D tentatively TRBD1 (6 bases). V was cut by 1 base and J by 2 bases, with 9 bases left in between. From germline, CDR1 is MGHDK and CDR2 SYGVNS. The CDR3 covers 14 residues. CDR3 sequence: CASSESDRTYEQYF. The CDR3 DNA follows: TGTGCCAGCAGTGAATCGGACAGAACCTACGAGCAGTACTTC.

V and J are TRBV9 and TRBJ2-1; unclear D gene. The V gene's germline CDR1 is SGDLS and CDR2 YYNGEE. This CDR3 is 16 amino acids long. Trimming took off 3 bases at V and 1 base at J, with 14 bases between the two ends. The CDR3 loop reads CASSAAVGNSYNEQFF. DNA of the CDR3: TGTGCCAGCAGCGCAGCTGTAGGTAATTCCTACAATGAGCAGTTCTTC.

The gene calls are TRBV14 and TRBJ2-7; 8 bases map to TRBD2. After removal of 3 bases from V and 3 bases from J, the junction contained 10 bases not matched to a gene. This CDR3 spans 16 amino acids. Germline CDR1 and CDR2: SGHDN and FVKESK. CDR3 in amino acids: CASSHSQGGGYYEQYF. The CDR3 coding sequence is TGTGCCAGCAGCCATTCTCAGGGCGGGGGGTACTACGAGCAGTACTTC.

This clone appeared once. This chain joins TRBV9 and TRBJ2-1; D is possibly TRBD2 (6 bases). Trimming cost V 4 bases and J 0 bases, with 8 bases left between them. Germline V CDR1 and CDR2: SGDLS, YYNGEE. The CDR3 is made up of 14 amino acids. CDR3 nucleotides: TGTGCCAGCAGCTTCGGGAGCTCCTACAATGAGCAGTTCTTC. Its protein product is CASSFGSSYNEQFF.

This sequence joins TRBV6-1 and TRBJ2-2; D is unresolved. Germline V gene lookup returns CDR1 MNHNS and CDR2 SASEGT. The V end was cut by 6 bases, the J end by 4 bases, with 12 bases between. This CDR3 is 14 amino acids long. CDR3 residues: CASSKNGVTGELFF. The CDR3, as DNA: TGTGCCAGCAGCAAGAATGGGGTCACCGGGGAGCTGTTTTTT.

The chain couples TRBV29-1 to TRBJ2-5; D uncertain. Trimming shortened V by 7 bases and J by 0 bases, and 15 bases separated the two germline ends. The CDR3 spans 14 residues. Germline CDR1 reads SQVTM; CDR2 reads ANQGSEA. CDR3 sequence reads: CSALGRGHQETQYF. The CDR3 DNA follows: TGCAGCGCCCTCGGTCGAGGTCACCAAGAGACCCAGTACTTC.

Concerning this clone: Within the sample, other DNA sequences also encode this same CDR3. V usage is TRBV5-1 and J usage is TRBJ1-1; D call uncertain. V gave up 0 bases and J gave up 2 bases, with 5 bases separating them. Germline CDR1 reads SGHRS; CDR2 reads YFSETQ. This CDR3 comprises 13 residues. Here the CDR3 reads CASSLGLNTEAFF. CDR3 coding DNA: TGCGCCAGCAGCTTGGGATTAAACACTGAAGCTTTCTTT.

This chain joins TRBV7-8 and TRBJ1-2; no clear D gene. V was pared by 2 bases and J by 8 bases, with 21 bases between. The CDR3 has 16 amino acids. Germline V gene data show CDR1 as SGHVS and CDR2 as FQNEAQ. The CDR3 loop is CASSLFHSVPGEGYTF. The CDR3 DNA is TGTGCCAGCAGCTTATTCCATTCCGTCCCCGGCGAGGGCTACACCTTC. Full variable domain (missing parts from reference TRBV7-8 and TRBJ1-2): GAGVSQSPRYKVAKRGQDVALRCDPISGHVSLFWYQQALGQGPEFLTYFQNEAQLDKSGLPSDRFFAERPEGSVSTLKIQRTQQEDSAVYLCASSLFHSVPGEGYTFGSGTRLTVV.

The rearrangement uses TRBV6-5 and TRBJ1-5, with unresolved D. Trimming took off 6 bases at V and 0 bases at J, with 9 bases between the two ends. Germline lookup yields CDR1 MNHEY and CDR2 SVGAGI. The CDR3 sequence is 14 residues long. CDR3 nucleotide sequence: TGTGCCAGCAGACAGACCTATAGCAATCAGCCCCAGCATTTT. This translates into CASRQTYSNQPQHF.

This chain connects TRBV6-1 to TRBJ2-1; D tentatively reads TRBD1 or TRBD2 (6 bases each). The CDR3 length is 15 residues. CDR1 is MNHNS, CDR2 SASEGT, per germline. V was trimmed by 5 bases and J by 2 bases, leaving 13 bases between them. CDR3: CASSNRGGPYNEQFF. The CDR3 DNA sequence: TGTGCCAGCAGTAACCGAGGGGGGCCCTACAATGAGCAGTTCTTC.

The V gene is TRBV19, the J gene TRBJ1-2; D is undetermined. CDR1 is LNHDA and CDR2 is SQIVND in the germline V gene (reference sequence). The CDR3 spans 13 residues. The germline V and J ends were trimmed by 3 bases and 2 bases, with 7 bases remaining between them. The DNA of the CDR3 is TGTGCCAGTAGTATGAGGTTGAACTATGGCTACACCTTC. Translated: CASSMRLNYGYTF.

The chain links TRBV10-3 to TRBJ1-5; D call uncertain. V was trimmed by 7 bases and J by 7 bases, leaving 14 bases between them. CDR3 length equals 13 residues. Germline V gene data show CDR1 as ENHRY and CDR2 as SYGVKD. The CDR3 reads CAITETSEQPQHF. The CDR3 nucleotides read TGTGCCATCACCGAGACCTCGGAGCAGCCCCAGCATTTT.

Turning to this clone: Other DNA sequences within the sample encode an identical CDR3. The chain couples TRBV27 to TRBJ2-3; 10 nucleotides agree with TRBD2. J gave up 0 bases and V 4 bases, and 4 bases lay outside the gene matches. The CDR3 extends over 16 amino acids. The germline CDR1 and CDR2 sequences are MNHEY and SMNVEV (reference sequence). CDR3 amino acids: CASSSRTSGSTDTQYF. CDR3 coding DNA: TGTGCCAGCAGTTCGCGGACTAGCGGTAGCACAGATACGCAGTATTTT.

This rearrangement joins TRBV27 to TRBJ1-2; 7 bases align to TRBD1. CDR3 length: 15 amino acids. CDR1 and CDR2 (germline): MNHEY, SMNVEV (reference sequence). The trim removed 4 bases at V and 3 bases at J, leaving 8 bases unmatched. CDR3 sequence: CASSSRDSQYYGYTF. The CDR3 region has the DNA TGTGCCAGCAGTTCCCGGGACAGCCAGTACTATGGCTACACCTTC.

The chain combines TRBV18 with TRBJ2-3, with a possible D match to TRBD1 (6 bases). Germline CDR1 is KGHSH and CDR2 is LQKENI. The germline V and J ends were trimmed by 1 base and 3 bases, with 11 bases remaining between them. The CDR3 totals 15 residues. The chain's CDR3 is CASSPRQGPTDTQYF. CDR3 nucleotide sequence: TGTGCCAGCTCACCACGGCAGGGGCCGACAGATACGCAGTATTTT.

CDR3 protein: CASSYMTGDGYTF. CDR3 DNA: TGTGCCAGCAGTTACATGACAGGGGACGGCTACACCTTC. The genes are TRBV27 and TRBJ1-2; 8 nucleotides line up with TRBD1. Germline CDR1 is MNHEY and CDR2 is SMNVEV (reference sequence). The CDR3 consists of 13 residues. J lost 8 bases, V lost 4 bases, and 6 bases had no gene match.

This clone showed up just once. The V gene is TRBV7-6, the J gene TRBJ1-6; D unclear. Trimming pared 5 bases from V and 9 bases from J, leaving 17 bases between. Germline V gene lookup returns CDR1 SGHVS and CDR2 FNYEAQ. The CDR3 is 15 residues long. In nucleotides, the CDR3 is TGTGCCAGCAGCCCTACTGGGATTGAAGGTTCACCCCTCCACTTT. Its protein is CASSPTGIEGSPLHF.

The chain recombines TRBV30 with TRBJ2-7, with TRBD1 matching over 9 bases. Germline CDR1 and CDR2: GTSNPN and SVGIG (reference sequence). J gave up 9 bases and V 7 bases, and 13 bases lay outside the gene matches. The CDR3 is 13 residues long. This CDR3 reads CALETGGGGGQYF. CDR3 in DNA: TGTGCCTTAGAGACAGGGGGAGGAGGTGGGCAGTACTTC.

This chain uses TRBV5-4 with TRBJ1-2; tentative D call: TRBD1 (6 bases). The CDR3 has 15 residues. CDR1 is SGHNT and CDR2 is YYREEE in the germline V gene (reference sequence). Trimming took 4 bases from V and 7 from J, leaving 20 bases between them. The CDR3, as DNA: TGTGCCAGCAGCACCGGGGACACCATCCGAGGTGGCTACACCTTC. Amino acids: CASSTGDTIRGGYTF.

The chain employs TRBV7-2 and TRBJ2-1; unclear D gene. The CDR3 covers 15 residues. Germline values: CDR1 SGHTA, CDR2 FQGNSA. V was pared by 1 base and J by 8 bases, with 15 bases between. The CDR3 here is CASSLGGPRVDEQFF. The DNA of the CDR3 is TGTGCCAGCAGCTTAGGTGGTCCTAGAGTTGATGAGCAGTTCTTC.

About this clone: Other DNA variants within this sample encode the same CDR3. The chain employs TRBV10-3 and TRBJ1-5; TRBD1 matches at 10 bases. CDR3 length: 14 residues. The V gene's germline CDR1 is ENHRY and CDR2 SYGVKD. The junction had 5 bases not matched to a gene; V was cut back by 8 bases and J by 4 bases. CDR3 bases: TGTGCCATCTCCGGGACAGGGGAAAATCAGCCCCAGCATTTT. Translated: CAISGTGENQPQHF.

The CDR3 loop is CASTLGLVPPYNEQFF. CDR3 in DNA: TGTGCCAGCACTCTCGGGCTAGTCCCCCCCTACAATGAGCAGTTCTTC. V is TRBV2 and J is TRBJ2-1; D is unclear. The CDR3 spans 16 residues. The germline V gene encodes CDR1 SNHLY and CDR2 FYNNEI. V was trimmed by 7 bases and J by 2 bases, leaving 18 bases between them.

V gene TRBV28 combines with J gene TRBJ2-7; D ambiguous. The ends were cut back, 5 bases at V and 6 bases at J, with 11 bases in the middle. This CDR3 comprises 12 residues. From germline, CDR1 is MDHEN and CDR2 SYDVKM. Written as DNA, the CDR3 is TGTGCCAGCAGTCCCCTTTTCTCCGAGCAGTACTTC. Translated, it gives CASSPLFSEQYF.

Of note for this clone: Other DNA variants within this sample encode the same CDR3. The V gene is TRBV5-1, the J gene TRBJ2-7; TRBD1 might be the D (6 bases). Trimming left V 4 bases short and J 2 bases short, with 10 bases between. Germline CDR1 and CDR2: SGHRS and YFSETQ. The CDR3 sequence is 13 residues long. Written as DNA, the CDR3 is TGCGCCAGCAGCCGCGGACAGCCCTACGAGCAGTACTTC. This encodes CASSRGQPYEQYF.

The chain is built from TRBV4-1 and TRBJ2-2; possibly TRBD2 for D (6 bases). This CDR3 region has 15 residues. V was cut by 2 bases and J by 4 bases, with 11 bases left in between. Per germline, CDR1 MGHRA and CDR2 YSYEKL. The CDR3 region is CASSQIRESTGELFF. Written as DNA, the CDR3 is TGCGCCAGCAGCCAAATTCGGGAGAGCACCGGGGAGCTGTTTTTT.

The gene calls are TRBV9 and TRBJ2-1, with TRBD2 matching over 13 bases. Germline CDR1 SGDLS, CDR2 YYNGEE. CDR3 length equals 16 residues. Trimming removed 4 bases from V and 7 bases from J; junction bases left unmatched: 8. CDR3 residues: CASSFRGTSGKNEQFF. In DNA, the CDR3 is TGTGCCAGCAGCTTCCGGGGGACTAGCGGGAAAAATGAGCAGTTCTTC.

CDR3: CASSWQGLRPHEQYF. CDR3 DNA sequence: TGTGCCAGCAGCTGGCAAGGACTGCGACCTCACGAGCAGTACTTC. The V gene is TRBV5-6, the J gene TRBJ2-7, with D maybe TRBD2 (5 bases). CDR1 SGHDT and CDR2 YYEEEE come from the germline V gene. Trimming removed 3 bases at V and 5 bases at J, with 18 bases between. CDR3 length: 15 residues.

V is TRBV6-4 and J is TRBJ2-7; D gene unclear. Trimming took off 3 bases at V and 3 bases at J, with 9 bases between the two ends. In germline, CDR1 is MRHNA, CDR2 SNTAGT. The CDR3 loop spans 13 amino acids. The CDR3, as DNA: TGTGCCAGCAGTGAGCTACCGGGCTACGAGCAGTACTTC. Translated, it gives CASSELPGYEQYF.